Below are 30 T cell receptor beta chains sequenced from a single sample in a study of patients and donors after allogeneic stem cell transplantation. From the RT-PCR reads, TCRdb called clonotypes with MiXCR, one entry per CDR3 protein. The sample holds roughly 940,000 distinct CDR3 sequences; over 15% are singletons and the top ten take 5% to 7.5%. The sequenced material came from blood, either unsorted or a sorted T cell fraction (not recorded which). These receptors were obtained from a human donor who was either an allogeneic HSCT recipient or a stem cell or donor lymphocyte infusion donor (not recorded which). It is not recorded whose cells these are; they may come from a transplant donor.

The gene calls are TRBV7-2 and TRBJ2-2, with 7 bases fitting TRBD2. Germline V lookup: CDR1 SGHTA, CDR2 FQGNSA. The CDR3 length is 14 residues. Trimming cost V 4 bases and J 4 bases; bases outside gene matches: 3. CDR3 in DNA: TGTGCCAGCAGCTCAGGGACTATCACCGGGGAGCTGTTTTTT. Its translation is CASSSGTITGELFF.

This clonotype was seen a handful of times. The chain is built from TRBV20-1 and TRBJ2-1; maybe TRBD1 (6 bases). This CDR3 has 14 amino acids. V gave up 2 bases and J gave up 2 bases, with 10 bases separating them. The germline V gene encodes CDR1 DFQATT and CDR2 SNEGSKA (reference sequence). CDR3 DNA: TGCAGTGCTAGAAAACAGGGCACCTACAATGAGCAGTTCTTC. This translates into CSARKQGTYNEQFF.

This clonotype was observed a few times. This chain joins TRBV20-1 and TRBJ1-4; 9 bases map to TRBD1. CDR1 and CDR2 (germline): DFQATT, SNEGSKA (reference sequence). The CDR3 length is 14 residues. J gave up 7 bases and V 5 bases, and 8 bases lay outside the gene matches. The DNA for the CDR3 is TGCAGTGCTGAAAGGACAGGGGAAGGTGAAAAACTGTTTTTT. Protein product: CSAERTGEGEKLFF.

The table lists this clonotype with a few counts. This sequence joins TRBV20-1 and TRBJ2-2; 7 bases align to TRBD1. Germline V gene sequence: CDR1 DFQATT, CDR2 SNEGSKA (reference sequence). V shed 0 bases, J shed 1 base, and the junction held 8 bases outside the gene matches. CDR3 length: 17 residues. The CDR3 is CSARDEGDSMNTGELFF. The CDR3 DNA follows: TGCAGTGCTAGAGATGAGGGGGACAGTATGAACACCGGGGAGCTGTTTTTT.

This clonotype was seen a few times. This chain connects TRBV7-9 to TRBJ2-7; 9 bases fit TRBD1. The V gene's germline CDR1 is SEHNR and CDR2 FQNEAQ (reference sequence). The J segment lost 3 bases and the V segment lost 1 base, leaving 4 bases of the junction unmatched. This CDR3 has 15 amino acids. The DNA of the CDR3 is TGTGCCAGCAGCTTAGTCCGGACAGGGGACTACGAGCAGTACTTC. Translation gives CASSLVRTGDYEQYF.

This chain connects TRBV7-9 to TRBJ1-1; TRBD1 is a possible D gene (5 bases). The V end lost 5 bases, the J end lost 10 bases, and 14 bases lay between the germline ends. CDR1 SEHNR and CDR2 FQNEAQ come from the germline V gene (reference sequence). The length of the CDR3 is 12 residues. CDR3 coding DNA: TGTGCCAGCAGCGCGGGGGGGGGAACAGCTTTCTTT. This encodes CASSAGGGTAFF.

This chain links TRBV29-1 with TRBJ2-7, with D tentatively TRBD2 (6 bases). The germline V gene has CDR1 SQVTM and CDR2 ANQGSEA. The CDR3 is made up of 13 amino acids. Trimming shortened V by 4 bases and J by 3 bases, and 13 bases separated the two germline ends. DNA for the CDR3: TGCAGCGTTGGCGGAGGGAATATCTACGAGCAGTACTTC. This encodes CSVGGGNIYEQYF.

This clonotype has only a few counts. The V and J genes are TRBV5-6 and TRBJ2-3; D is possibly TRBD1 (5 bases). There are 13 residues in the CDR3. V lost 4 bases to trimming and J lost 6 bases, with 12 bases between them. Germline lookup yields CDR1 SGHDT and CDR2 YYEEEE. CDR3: CASSLQGSDTQYF. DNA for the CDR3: TGTGCCAGCAGCCTCCAGGGTTCGGATACGCAGTATTTT.

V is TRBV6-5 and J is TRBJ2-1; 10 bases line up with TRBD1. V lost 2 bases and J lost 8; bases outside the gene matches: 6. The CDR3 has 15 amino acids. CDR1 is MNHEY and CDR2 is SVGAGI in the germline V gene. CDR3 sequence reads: CASSYISDRGDEQFF. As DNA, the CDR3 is TGTGCCAGCAGTTACATATCGGACAGGGGGGATGAGCAGTTCTTC.

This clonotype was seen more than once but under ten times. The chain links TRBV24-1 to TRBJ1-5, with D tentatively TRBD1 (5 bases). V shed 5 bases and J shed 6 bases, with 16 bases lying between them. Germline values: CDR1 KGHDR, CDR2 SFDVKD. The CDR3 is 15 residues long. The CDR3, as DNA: TGTGCCACCAGTGGTAACCCAGGGTCGCGTCAGCCCCAGCATTTT. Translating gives CATSGNPGSRQPQHF.

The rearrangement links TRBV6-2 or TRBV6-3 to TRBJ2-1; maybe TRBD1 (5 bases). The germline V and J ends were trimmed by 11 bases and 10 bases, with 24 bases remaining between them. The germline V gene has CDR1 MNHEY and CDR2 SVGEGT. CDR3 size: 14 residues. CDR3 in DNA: TGTGCCTCCCTAGGATGGGGCTCCCGTGGGGAGCAGTTCTTC. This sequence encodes CASLGWGSRGEQFF.

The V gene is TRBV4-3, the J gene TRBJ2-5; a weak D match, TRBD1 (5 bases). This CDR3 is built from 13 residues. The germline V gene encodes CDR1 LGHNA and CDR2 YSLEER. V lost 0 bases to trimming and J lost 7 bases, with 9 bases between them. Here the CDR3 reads CASSQDGAGTQYF. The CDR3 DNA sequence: TGCGCCAGCAGCCAAGATGGGGCCGGGACCCAGTACTTC.

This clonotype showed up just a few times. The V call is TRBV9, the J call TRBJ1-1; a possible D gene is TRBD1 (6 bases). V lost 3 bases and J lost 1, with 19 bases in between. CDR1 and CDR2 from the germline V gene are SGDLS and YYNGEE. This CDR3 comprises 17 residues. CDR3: CASSAEGVFAGNTEAFF. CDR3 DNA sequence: TGTGCCAGCAGCGCTGAGGGGGTATTCGCCGGGAACACTGAAGCTTTCTTT.

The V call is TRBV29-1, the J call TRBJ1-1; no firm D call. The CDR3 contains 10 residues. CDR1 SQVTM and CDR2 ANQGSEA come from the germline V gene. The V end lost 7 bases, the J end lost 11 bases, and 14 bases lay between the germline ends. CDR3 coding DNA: TGCAGCGCAATGGAGGATGGGGCTTTCTTT. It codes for CSAMEDGAFF.

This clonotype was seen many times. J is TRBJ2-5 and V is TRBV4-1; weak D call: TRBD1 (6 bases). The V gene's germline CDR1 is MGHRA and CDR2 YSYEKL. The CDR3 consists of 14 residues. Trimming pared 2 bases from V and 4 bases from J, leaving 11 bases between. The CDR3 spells CASSQTTGLETQYF. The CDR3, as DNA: TGCGCCAGCAGCCAAACCACAGGGCTAGAGACCCAGTACTTC.

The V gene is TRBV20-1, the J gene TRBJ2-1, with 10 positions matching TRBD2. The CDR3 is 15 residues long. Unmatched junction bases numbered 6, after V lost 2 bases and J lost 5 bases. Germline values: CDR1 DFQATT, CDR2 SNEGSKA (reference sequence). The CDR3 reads CSARPPGLADNEQFF. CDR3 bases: TGCAGTGCTAGACCTCCCGGACTAGCGGACAATGAGCAGTTCTTC.

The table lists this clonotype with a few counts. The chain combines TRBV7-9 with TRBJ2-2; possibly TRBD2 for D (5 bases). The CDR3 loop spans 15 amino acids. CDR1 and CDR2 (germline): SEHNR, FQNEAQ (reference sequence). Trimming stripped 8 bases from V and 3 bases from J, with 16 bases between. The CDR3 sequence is CASPHRPRDTGELFF. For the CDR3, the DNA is TGTGCCAGCCCTCATCGACCGAGGGACACCGGGGAGCTGTTTTTT.

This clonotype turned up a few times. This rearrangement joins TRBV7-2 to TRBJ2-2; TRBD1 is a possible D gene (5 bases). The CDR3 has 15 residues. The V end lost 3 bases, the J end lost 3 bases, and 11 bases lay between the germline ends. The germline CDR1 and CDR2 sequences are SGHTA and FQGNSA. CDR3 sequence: CASSFMGHDTGELFF. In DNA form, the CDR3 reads TGTGCCAGCAGCTTTATGGGGCACGACACCGGGGAGCTGTTTTTT.

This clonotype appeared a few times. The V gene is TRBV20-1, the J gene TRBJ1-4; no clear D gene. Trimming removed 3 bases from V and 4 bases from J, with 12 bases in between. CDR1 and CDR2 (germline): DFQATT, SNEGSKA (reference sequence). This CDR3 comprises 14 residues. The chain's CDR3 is CSASPGPINEKLFF. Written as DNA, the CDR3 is TGCAGTGCTAGTCCCGGGCCTATTAATGAAAAACTGTTTTTT.

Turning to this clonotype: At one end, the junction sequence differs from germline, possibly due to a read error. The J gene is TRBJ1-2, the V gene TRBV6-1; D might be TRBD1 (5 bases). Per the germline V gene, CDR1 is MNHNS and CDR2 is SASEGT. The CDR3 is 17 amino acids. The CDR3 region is CVSSRLRQRGANYGYTF. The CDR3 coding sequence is TGTGTCAGCAGTCGGTTACGGCAGAGAGGGGCAAACTATGGCTACACCTTC.

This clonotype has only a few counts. The CDR3 DNA sequence: TGCAGCGTTGAAATTTCCAACACTGAAGCTTTCTTT. Amino acid sequence: CSVEISNTEAFF. The V gene is TRBV29-1, the J gene TRBJ1-1; no clear D gene. The CDR3 has 12 residues. Between the trimmed V and J ends, which lost 2 bases and 2 bases, there was a span of 6 bases. The germline V gene has CDR1 SQVTM and CDR2 ANQGSEA.

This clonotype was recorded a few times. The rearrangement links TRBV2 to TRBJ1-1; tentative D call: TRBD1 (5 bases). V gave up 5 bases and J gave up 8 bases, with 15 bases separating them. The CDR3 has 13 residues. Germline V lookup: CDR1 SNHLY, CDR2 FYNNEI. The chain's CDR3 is CASSTLGLREAFF. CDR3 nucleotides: TGTGCCAGCAGTACCCTGGGACTACGAGAAGCTTTCTTT.

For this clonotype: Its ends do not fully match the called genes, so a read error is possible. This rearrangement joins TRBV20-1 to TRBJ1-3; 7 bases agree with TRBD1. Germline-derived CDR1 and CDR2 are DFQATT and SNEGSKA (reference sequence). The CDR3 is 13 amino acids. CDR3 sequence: CSAPTGTGNIIYF. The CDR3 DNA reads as TGCAGTGCCCCGACAGGGACTGGAAACATCATATATTTT.

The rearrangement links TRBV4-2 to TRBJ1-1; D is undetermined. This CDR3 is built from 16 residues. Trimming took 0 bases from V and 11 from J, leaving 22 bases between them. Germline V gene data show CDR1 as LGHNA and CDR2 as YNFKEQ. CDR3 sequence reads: CASSQESWDGMVDAFF. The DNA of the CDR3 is TGTGCCAGCAGCCAAGAATCTTGGGATGGTATGGTGGATGCTTTCTTT.

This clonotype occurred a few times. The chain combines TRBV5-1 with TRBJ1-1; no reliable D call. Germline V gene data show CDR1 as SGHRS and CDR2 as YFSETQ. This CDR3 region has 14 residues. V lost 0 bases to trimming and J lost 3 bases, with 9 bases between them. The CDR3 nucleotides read TGCGCCAGCAGCTTGGGACTCATGGACACTGAAGCTTTCTTT. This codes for CASSLGLMDTEAFF.

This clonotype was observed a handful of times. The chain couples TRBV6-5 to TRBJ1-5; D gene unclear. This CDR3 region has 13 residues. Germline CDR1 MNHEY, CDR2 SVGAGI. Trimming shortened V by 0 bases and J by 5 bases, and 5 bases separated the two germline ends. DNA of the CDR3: TGTGCCAGCAGTTACTCTACCTATCAGCCCCAGCATTTT. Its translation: CASSYSTYQPQHF.

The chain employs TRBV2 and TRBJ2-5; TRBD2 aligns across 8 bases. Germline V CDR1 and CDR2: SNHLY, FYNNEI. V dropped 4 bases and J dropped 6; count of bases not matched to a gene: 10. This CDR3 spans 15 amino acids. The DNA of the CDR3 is TGTGCCAGCAGTGTTACTGGACTAGCCGAAAAGACCCAGTACTTC. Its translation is CASSVTGLAEKTQYF.

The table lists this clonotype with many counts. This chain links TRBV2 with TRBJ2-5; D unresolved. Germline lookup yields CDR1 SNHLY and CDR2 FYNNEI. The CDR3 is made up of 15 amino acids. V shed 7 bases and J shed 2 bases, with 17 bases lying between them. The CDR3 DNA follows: TGTGCCAGCACCAGGTGGCCTCGGCCTCAAGAGACCCAGTACTTC. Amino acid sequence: CASTRWPRPQETQYF.

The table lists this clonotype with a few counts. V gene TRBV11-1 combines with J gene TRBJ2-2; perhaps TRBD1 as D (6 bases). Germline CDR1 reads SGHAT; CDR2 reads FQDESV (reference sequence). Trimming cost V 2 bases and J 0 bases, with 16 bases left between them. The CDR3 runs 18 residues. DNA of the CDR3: TGTGCCAGCAGCTTAATGGTTGGGGGCTACTCGAACACCGGGGAGCTGTTTTTT. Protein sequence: CASSLMVGGYSNTGELFF.

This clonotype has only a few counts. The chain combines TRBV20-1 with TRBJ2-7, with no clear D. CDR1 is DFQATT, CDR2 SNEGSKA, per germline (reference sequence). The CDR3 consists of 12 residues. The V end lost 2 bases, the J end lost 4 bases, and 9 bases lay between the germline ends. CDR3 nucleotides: TGCAGTGCTAGACGGGCCGATTACGAGCAGTACTTC. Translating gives CSARRADYEQYF.